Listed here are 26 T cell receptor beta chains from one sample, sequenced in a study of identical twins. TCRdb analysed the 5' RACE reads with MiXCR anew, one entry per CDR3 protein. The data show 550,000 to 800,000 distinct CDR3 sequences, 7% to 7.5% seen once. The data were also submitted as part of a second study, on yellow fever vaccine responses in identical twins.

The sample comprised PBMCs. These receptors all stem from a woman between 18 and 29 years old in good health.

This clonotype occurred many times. CDR3 sequence reads: CASSTRTGGTEAFF. The CDR3 DNA sequence: TGTGCCAGCAGTACCCGAACAGGCGGTACTGAAGCTTTCTTT. The chain recombines TRBV6-5 with TRBJ1-1, with a weak D call TRBD1 (5 bases). The CDR3 is 14 amino acids. V lost 5 bases and J 5 bases, leaving 15 bases between the germline ends. Germline-derived CDR1 and CDR2 are MNHEY and SVGAGI.

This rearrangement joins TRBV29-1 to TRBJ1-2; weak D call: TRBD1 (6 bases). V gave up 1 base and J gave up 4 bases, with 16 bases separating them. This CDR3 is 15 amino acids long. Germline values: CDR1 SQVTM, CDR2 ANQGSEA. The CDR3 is CSVEGLWGQSYGYTF. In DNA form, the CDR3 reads TGCAGCGTTGAAGGTCTCTGGGGGCAGTCCTATGGCTACACCTTC.

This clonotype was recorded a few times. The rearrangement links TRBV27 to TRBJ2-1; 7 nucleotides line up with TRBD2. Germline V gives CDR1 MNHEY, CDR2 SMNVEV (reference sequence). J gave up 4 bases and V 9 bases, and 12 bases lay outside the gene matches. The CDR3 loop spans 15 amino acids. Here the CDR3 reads CARPTRGRRYNEQFF. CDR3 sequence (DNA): TGTGCCAGGCCAACACGCGGGAGAAGGTACAATGAGCAGTTCTTC.

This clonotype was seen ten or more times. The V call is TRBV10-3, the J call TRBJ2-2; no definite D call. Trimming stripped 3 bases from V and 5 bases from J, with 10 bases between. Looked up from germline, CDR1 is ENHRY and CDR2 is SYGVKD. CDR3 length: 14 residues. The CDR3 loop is CAISEGQTTGELFF. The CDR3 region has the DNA TGTGCCATCAGTGAAGGGCAGACTACCGGGGAGCTGTTTTTT.

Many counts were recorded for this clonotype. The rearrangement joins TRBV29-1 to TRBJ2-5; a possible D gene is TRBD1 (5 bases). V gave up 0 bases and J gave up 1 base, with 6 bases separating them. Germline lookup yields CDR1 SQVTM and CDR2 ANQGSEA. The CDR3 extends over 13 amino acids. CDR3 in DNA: TGCAGCGTTGAAGAGACAGCCCAAGAGACCCAGTACTTC. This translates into CSVEETAQETQYF.

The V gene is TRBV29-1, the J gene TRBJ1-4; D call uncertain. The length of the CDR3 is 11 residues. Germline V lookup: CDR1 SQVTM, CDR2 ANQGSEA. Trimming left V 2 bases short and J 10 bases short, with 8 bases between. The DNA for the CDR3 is TGCAGCGTTGAAAAGCGGGGAAAACTGTTTTTT. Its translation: CSVEKRGKLFF.

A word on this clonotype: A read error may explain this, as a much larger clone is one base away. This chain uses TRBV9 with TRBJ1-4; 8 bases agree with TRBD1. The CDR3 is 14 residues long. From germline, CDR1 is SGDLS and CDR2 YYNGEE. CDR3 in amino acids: CASSGTGFNGKLFF. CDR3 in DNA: TGTGCCAGCAGCGGGACAGGGTTTAATGGAAAACTGTTTTTT.

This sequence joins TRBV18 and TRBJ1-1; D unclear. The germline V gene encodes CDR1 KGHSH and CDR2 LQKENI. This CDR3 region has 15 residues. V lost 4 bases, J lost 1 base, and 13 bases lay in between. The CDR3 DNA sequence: TGTGCCAGCTCACTGACGGTCCTCGGGAACACTGAAGCTTTCTTT. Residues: CASSLTVLGNTEAFF.

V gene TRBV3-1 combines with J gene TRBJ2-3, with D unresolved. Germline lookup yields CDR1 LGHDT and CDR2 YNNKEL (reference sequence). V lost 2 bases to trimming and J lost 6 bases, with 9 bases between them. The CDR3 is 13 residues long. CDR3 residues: CASSQSHSDTQYF. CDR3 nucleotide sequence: TGTGCCAGCAGCCAATCTCATTCTGATACGCAGTATTTT.

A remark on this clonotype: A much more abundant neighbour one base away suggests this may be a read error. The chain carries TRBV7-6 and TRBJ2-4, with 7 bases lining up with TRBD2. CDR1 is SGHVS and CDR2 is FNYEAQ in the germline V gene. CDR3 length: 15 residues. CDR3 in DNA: TGTGCCAGCAGCTTAGACGGGGGGACCAAAGGGATTCGGTACTTC. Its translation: CASSLDGGTKGIRYF.

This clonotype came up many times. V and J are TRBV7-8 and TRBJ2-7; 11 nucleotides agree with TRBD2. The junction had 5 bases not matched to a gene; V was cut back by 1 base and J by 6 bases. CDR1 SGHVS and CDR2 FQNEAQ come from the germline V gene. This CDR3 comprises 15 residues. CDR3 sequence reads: CASSLGSSGGFEQYV. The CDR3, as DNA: TGTGCCAGCAGCTTAGGGTCTAGCGGGGGGTTCGAGCAGTACGTC.

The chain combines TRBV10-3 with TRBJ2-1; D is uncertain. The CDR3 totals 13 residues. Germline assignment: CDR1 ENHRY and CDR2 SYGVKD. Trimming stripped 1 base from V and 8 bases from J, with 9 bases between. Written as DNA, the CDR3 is TGTGCCATCAGTGAGTTTGGGTTTTATGAGCAGTTCTTC. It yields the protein CAISEFGFYEQFF.

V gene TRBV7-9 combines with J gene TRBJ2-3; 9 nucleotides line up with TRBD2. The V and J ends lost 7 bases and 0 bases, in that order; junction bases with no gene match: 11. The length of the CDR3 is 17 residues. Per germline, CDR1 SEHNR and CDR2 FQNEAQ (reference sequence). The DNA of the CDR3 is TGTGCCAGCACTAATAGCGGGAGAGCGGGTAGCACAGATACGCAGTATTTT. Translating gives CASTNSGRAGSTDTQYF.

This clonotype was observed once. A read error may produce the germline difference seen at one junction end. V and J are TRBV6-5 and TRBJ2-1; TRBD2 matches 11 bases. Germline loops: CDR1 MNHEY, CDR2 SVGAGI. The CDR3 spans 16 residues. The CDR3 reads CPSSYLGLAGGNEQFF. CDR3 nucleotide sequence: TGTCCCAGCAGTTACTTGGGGCTAGCGGGAGGAAATGAGCAGTTCTTC.

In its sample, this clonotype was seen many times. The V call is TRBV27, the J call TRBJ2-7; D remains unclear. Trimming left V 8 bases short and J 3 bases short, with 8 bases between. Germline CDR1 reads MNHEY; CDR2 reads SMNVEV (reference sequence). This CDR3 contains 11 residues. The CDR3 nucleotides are TGTGCCAGCCGGTTTAACTACGAGCAGTACTTC. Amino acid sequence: CASRFNYEQYF.

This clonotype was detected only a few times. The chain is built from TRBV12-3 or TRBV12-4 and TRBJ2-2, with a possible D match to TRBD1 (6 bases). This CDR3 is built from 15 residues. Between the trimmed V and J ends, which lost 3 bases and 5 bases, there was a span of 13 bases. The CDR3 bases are TGTGCCAGCAGTTTGGGGACACCCAGGACCGGGGAGCTGTTTTTT. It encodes CASSLGTPRTGELFF.

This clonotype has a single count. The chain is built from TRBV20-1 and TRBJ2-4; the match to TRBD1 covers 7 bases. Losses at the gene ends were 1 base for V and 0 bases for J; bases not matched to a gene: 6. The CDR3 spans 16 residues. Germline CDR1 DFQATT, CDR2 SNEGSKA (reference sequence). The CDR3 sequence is CSARAPGGPAKNIQYF. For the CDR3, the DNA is TGCAGTGCTAGAGCCCCAGGGGGACCAGCCAAAAACATTCAGTACTTC.

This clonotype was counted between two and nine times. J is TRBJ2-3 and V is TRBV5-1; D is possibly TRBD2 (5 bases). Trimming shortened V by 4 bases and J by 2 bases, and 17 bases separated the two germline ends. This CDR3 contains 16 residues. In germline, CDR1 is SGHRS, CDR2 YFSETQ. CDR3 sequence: CASSPTEASNTDTQYF. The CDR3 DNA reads TGCGCCAGCAGCCCAACCGAGGCTAGCAACACAGATACGCAGTATTTT.

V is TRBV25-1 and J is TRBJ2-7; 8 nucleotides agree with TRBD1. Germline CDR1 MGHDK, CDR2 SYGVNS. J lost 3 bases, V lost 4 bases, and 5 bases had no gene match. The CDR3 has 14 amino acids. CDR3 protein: CASSGDRGGYEQYF. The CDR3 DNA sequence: TGTGCCAGCAGTGGAGACAGGGGAGGCTACGAGCAGTACTTC.

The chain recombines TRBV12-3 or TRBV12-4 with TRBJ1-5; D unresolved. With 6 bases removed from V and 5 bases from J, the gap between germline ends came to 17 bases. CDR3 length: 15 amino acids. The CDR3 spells CASSPPGNTHQPQHF. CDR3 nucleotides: TGTGCCAGCAGCCCTCCCGGGAACACCCATCAGCCCCAGCATTTT.

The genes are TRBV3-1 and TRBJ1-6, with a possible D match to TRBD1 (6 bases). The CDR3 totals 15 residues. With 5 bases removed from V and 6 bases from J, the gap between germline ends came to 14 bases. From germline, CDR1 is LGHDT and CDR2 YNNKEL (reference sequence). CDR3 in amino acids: CASSYDQGFNSPLHF. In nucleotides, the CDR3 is TGTGCCAGCAGCTACGATCAGGGGTTTAATTCACCCCTCCACTTT.

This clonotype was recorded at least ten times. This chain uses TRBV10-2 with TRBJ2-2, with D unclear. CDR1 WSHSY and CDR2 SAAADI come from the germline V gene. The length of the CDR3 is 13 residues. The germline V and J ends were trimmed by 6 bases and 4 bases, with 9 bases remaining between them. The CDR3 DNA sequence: TGCGCCAGCAGCCGGTCGATCACCGGGGAGCTGTTTTTT. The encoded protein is CASSRSITGELFF.

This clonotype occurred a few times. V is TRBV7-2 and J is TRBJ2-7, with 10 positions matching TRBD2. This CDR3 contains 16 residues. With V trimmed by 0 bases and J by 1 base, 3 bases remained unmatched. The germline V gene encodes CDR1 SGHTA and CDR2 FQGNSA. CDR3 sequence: CASSLAGTSASYEQYF. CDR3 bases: TGTGCCAGCAGCTTAGCGGGGACTAGCGCTTCCTACGAGCAGTACTTC.

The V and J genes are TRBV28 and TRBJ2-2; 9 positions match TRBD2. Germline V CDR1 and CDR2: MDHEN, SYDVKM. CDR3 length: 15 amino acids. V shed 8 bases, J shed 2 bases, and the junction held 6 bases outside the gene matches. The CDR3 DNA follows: TGTGCCAGCGGGTCCGGGACTAGCAACACCGGGGAGCTGTTTTTT. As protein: CASGSGTSNTGELFF.

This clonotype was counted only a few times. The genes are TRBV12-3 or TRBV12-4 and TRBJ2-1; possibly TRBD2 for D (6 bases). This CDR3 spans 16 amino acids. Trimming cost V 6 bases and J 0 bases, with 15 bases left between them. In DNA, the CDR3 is TGTGCCAGCAGCATGGGGCTAGCGCACTCCTACAATGAGCAGTTCTTC. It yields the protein CASSMGLAHSYNEQFF.

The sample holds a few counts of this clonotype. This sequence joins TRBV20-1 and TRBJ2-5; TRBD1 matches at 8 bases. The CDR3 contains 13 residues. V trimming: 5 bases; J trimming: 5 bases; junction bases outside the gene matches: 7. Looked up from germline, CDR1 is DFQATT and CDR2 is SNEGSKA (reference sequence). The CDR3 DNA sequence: TGCAGTGCTGCGCAGGGGGCCCTTGAGACCCAGTACTTC. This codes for CSAAQGALETQYF.